The next 6 T cell receptor beta chains were all read from a single sample in a study of spatial heterogeneity in lung cancer. MiXCR was run by TCRdb on the 5' RACE reads, yielding one entry per CDR3 protein. Among some 47,000 distinct CDR3 sequences listed, around 6.7% were seen once. As to time point: sample taken at primary tumor resection. Sequencing covered unsorted whole RNA taken from tumor, nontumor lung or frozen PBMC. The specimen comprised PBMCs, sampled at surgery. The receptors come from a female donor with early-stage non-small cell lung cancer.

This clonotype showed up many times. The chain carries TRBV5-4 and TRBJ1-2; no clear D. The CDR3 has 14 residues. CDR1 and CDR2 (germline): SGHNT, YYREEE (reference sequence). Trimming took off 2 bases at V and 7 bases at J, with 15 bases between the two ends. DNA of the CDR3: TGTGCCAGCAGCTTCAGTCTCCAGAGATCTGGCTACACCTTC. Protein: CASSFSLQRSGYTF. Variable domain in full (rest from reference TRBV5-4 and TRBJ1-2): ETGVTQSPTHLIKTRGQQVTLRCSSQSGHNTVSWYQQALGQGPQFIFQYYREEENGRGNFPPRFSGLQFPNYSSELNVNALELDDSALYLCASSFSLQRSGYTFGSGTRLTVV.

This clonotype was detected many times. The chain uses TRBV28 and TRBJ2-1; TRBD1 agrees at 7 bases. V lost 6 bases to trimming and J lost 6 bases; unmatched junction nucleotides: 5. The germline gives CDR1 MDHEN, CDR2 SYDVKM. CDR3 length: 13 residues. For the CDR3, the DNA is TGTGCCAGCAGCCGGGACAGCCGCAATGAGCAGTTCTTC. This translates into CASSRDSRNEQFF.

In this sample, this clonotype turned up many times. The J gene is TRBJ2-1, the V gene TRBV5-4, with 7 positions matching TRBD2. V was clipped by 1 base and J by 0 bases; unmatched bases: 4. The CDR3 has 16 amino acids. Germline values: CDR1 SGHNT, CDR2 YYREEE (reference sequence). The CDR3 protein is CASSLRGGGSYNEQFF. Here the CDR3 DNA reads TGTGCCAGCAGCTTGCGAGGCGGGGGCTCCTACAATGAGCAGTTCTTC.

V is TRBV29-1 and J is TRBJ1-4; D not resolved. Germline-derived CDR1 and CDR2 are SQVTM and ANQGSEA. The CDR3 contains 12 residues. Trimming pared 4 bases from V and 1 base from J, leaving 4 bases between. This CDR3 is CSVGETNEKLFF. The DNA of the CDR3 is TGCAGCGTTGGTGAAACTAATGAAAAACTGTTTTTT.

At least ten counts were recorded for this clonotype. This sequence joins TRBV9 and TRBJ2-2; D is ambiguous. The germline V gene has CDR1 SGDLS and CDR2 YYNGEE. Trimming pared 4 bases from V and 0 bases from J, leaving 7 bases between. This CDR3 comprises 14 residues. CDR3 nucleotide sequence: TGTGCCAGCAGCTCCCGTTCGAACACCGGGGAGCTGTTTTTT. It is translated as CASSSRSNTGELFF.

This clonotype came up many times. The chain has TRBV12-3 or TRBV12-4 and TRBJ2-7; no firm D call. The CDR3 consists of 17 residues. V was trimmed by 6 bases and J by 1 base, leaving 22 bases between them. This chain's CDR3 is CASSRKSERTASYEQYF. Written as DNA, the CDR3 is TGTGCCAGCAGCCGGAAATCCGAAAGGACGGCATCCTACGAGCAGTACTTC.